This T cell receptor (beta chain) was captured by sequencing in a study of blood T cell repertoires in COVID-19. Across the whole study: Spain, Italy and the United States supplied samples that represented acute and convalescent COVID-19.

The length of the CDR3 is 16 residues. Germline CDR1 reads SGHRS; CDR2 reads YFSETQ. With 2 bases clipped from V and 1 base from J, the junction kept 7 bases outside the gene matches. How the authors handled the data: Estimated nucleated cell counts came from reference gene primer amplification. Data came from immunoSEQ multiplex PCR; TCRdb stores just in-frame clones and leaves some out. V, J and clone size are taken as reported in that table, and D and trimming were inferred from the DNA itself. The sample has about half a million clones; 80% to 90% are singletons. This clone was seen more than once but under ten times.

V and J are TRBV5-1 and TRBJ2-5; TRBD1 agrees at 8 bases. Sequenced input: peripheral blood. The TCR was taken from a human donor in a cohort sampled during active COVID-19. The CDR3 coding sequence is TGCGCCAGCAGCTTTGGGACAGGCGACGGCCAAGAGACCCAGTACTTC. This sequence encodes CASSFGTGDGQETQYF.